A single sample gave rise to the 32 T cell receptor beta chains below, sequenced in a study of T cell responses to AZD1222 COVID-19 vaccine. TCRdb's copy holds only in-frame clones and misses some; the assay was immunoSEQ multiplex PCR. The data contain around 100,000 clones, almost 85% of them singletons. The source was peripheral blood, collected on day 0 of AZD1222 vaccination. The receptors shown here come from an adult in good health.

This clone has more than one count but fewer than ten. The chain couples TRBV7-2 to TRBJ1-4, with D maybe TRBD1 (5 bases). The CDR3 has 15 residues. Trimming removed 6 bases from V and 3 bases from J, with 14 bases in between. Germline CDR1 is SGHTA and CDR2 is FQGNSA. In nucleotides, the CDR3 is TGTGCCAGCAGGGACGGGGCGGTGGCTAATGAAAAACTGTTTTTT. It is translated as CASRDGAVANEKLFF.

The rearrangement joins TRBV27 to TRBJ1-2; 7 nucleotides match TRBD1. The CDR3 is 17 amino acids. The V segment lost 7 bases and the J segment 4 bases; nucleotides outside the gene matches: 18. Germline V gene lookup returns CDR1 MNHEY and CDR2 SMNVEV (reference sequence). The CDR3 is CASKKSGQQALAYGYTF. The CDR3 DNA reads as TGTGCCAGCAAAAAATCGGGACAGCAAGCCCTCGCCTATGGCTACACCTTC.

This clone was seen once. The rearrangement links TRBV5-4 to TRBJ1-2; 7 bases are a match to TRBD1. Trimming removed 4 bases from V and 3 bases from J; junction bases left unmatched: 6. Looked up from germline, CDR1 is SGHNT and CDR2 is YYREEE (reference sequence). The CDR3 sequence is 14 residues long. This chain's CDR3 is CASSSSGTDYGYTF. The CDR3 DNA sequence: TGTGCCAGCAGCAGCTCCGGGACAGACTATGGCTACACCTTC.

This chain links TRBV7-8 with TRBJ1-1, with TRBD1 matching 7 bases. Germline V gives CDR1 SGHVS, CDR2 FQNEAQ. The CDR3 covers 13 residues. Trimming cost V 5 bases and J 5 bases; bases outside gene matches: 5. The CDR3 DNA is TGTGCCAGCAGCCGACAGGGTTTAACTGAAGCTTTCTTT. This sequence encodes CASSRQGLTEAFF.

The rearrangement uses TRBV28 and TRBJ2-3; the D gene is possibly TRBD2 (7 bases). The CDR3 spans 14 residues. V lost 6 bases and J 5 bases, leaving 15 bases between the germline ends. CDR1 and CDR2 (germline): MDHEN, SYDVKM. The CDR3 DNA reads TGTGCCAGCAGCTCGGGGGGCCTGGGAGATACGCAGTATTTT. Translated: CASSSGGLGDTQYF.

Details on this clone: Additional DNA sequences in this sample encode the identical CDR3. The CDR3 sequence is CASSLRDRGPYEQYF. The CDR3 nucleotides read TGCGCCAGCAGCTTGCGGGACAGAGGCCCCTACGAGCAGTACTTC. The chain has TRBV5-1 and TRBJ2-7, with 7 positions matching TRBD1. The CDR3 has 15 amino acids. With 1 base clipped from V and 2 bases from J, the junction kept 6 bases outside the gene matches. Germline assignment: CDR1 SGHRS and CDR2 YFSETQ.

The table lists this clone with a count of one. The chain has TRBV6-2 or TRBV6-3 and TRBJ2-7; D call uncertain. The CDR3 is made up of 11 amino acids. CDR1 MNHEY and CDR2 SVGEGT come from the germline V gene. The V and J ends lost 6 bases and 7 bases respectively, with 10 bases between them. The CDR3 coding sequence is TGTGCCAGCAGCCGGATGGAGGAGCAGTACTTC. This encodes CASSRMEEQYF.

The chain is built from TRBV7-7 and TRBJ2-3; the D is unclear. This CDR3 has 14 residues. V was pared by 2 bases and J by 4 bases, with 10 bases between. CDR1 and CDR2 from the germline V gene are SSHAT and FNYEAQ (reference sequence). The CDR3 nucleotides read TGTGCCAGCAGCTTACGCGCACCCCCAGATACGCAGTATTTT. As protein: CASSLRAPPDTQYF.

The chain is built from TRBV28 and TRBJ1-2; maybe TRBD1 (5 bases). The CDR3 covers 15 residues. Trimming removed 1 base from V and 8 bases from J, with 17 bases in between. Germline CDR1 MDHEN, CDR2 SYDVKM. The CDR3 DNA reads TGTGCCAGCAGTTTATCCCAGGGTGTCGTAGGGGGCTACACCTTC. Its protein product is CASSLSQGVVGGYTF.

The chain recombines TRBV6-5 with TRBJ1-5; TRBD1 might be the D (5 bases). CDR3 length: 14 amino acids. Per germline, CDR1 MNHEY and CDR2 SVGAGI. V gave up 2 bases and J gave up 6 bases, with 11 bases separating them. For the CDR3, the DNA is TGTGCCAGCAGTTACCAGGGTTGGCGTCAGCCCCAGCATTTT. Its protein product is CASSYQGWRQPQHF.

The DNA for the CDR3 is TGTGCCAGCAGCTTGGGGGGCGTGGCCTGGGGGAATTCACCCCTCCACTTT. The encoded protein is CASSLGGVAWGNSPLHF. This chain connects TRBV5-4 to TRBJ1-6; D is possibly TRBD1 (5 bases). V gave up 0 bases and J gave up 7 bases, with 17 bases separating them. Germline loops: CDR1 SGHNT, CDR2 YYREEE (reference sequence). This CDR3 has 17 amino acids. Filled out from reference TRBV5-4 and TRBJ1-6, the complete variable domain reads ETGVTQSPTHLIKTRGQQVTLRCSSQSGHNTVSWYQQALGQGPQFIFQYYREEENGRGNFPPRFSGLQFPNYSSELNVNALELDDSALYLCASSLGGVAWGNSPLHFGNGTRLTVT.

This clone came up a few times. This rearrangement joins TRBV24-1 to TRBJ2-2, with D hard to call. The CDR3 is made up of 17 amino acids. Germline CDR1 and CDR2: KGHDR and SFDVKD. The V and J ends lost 0 bases and 1 base respectively, with 11 bases between them. The CDR3 bases are TGTGCCACCAGTGATTTGCGGCCCGGAAAGAACACCGGGGAGCTGTTTTTT. Translated, it gives CATSDLRPGKNTGELFF.

This rearrangement joins TRBV20-1 to TRBJ2-5; no reliable D call. Trimming shortened V by 3 bases and J by 0 bases, and 8 bases separated the two germline ends. Germline V gene data show CDR1 as DFQATT and CDR2 as SNEGSKA (reference sequence). CDR3 length: 13 amino acids. The CDR3 loop is CSASRTNQETQYF. As DNA, the CDR3 is TGCAGTGCTAGTAGGACGAACCAAGAGACCCAGTACTTC.

The chain combines TRBV19 with TRBJ2-2, with a tentative D call TRBD1 (6 bases). V lost 6 bases, J lost 2 bases, and 19 bases lay in between. This CDR3 contains 17 residues. CDR1 is LNHDA, CDR2 SQIVND, per germline (reference sequence). Here the CDR3 reads CASSRGSAAVNTGELFF. The DNA of the CDR3 is TGTGCCAGTAGCAGGGGTTCGGCCGCCGTTAACACCGGGGAGCTGTTTTTT.

CDR3 DNA sequence: TGTGCCAGTAGTATTATCGGGATTGAAGCTTTCTTT. Protein product: CASSIIGIEAFF. The V gene is TRBV19, the J gene TRBJ1-1; D is unresolved. CDR1 and CDR2 from the germline V gene are LNHDA and SQIVND (reference sequence). V dropped 3 bases and J dropped 7 bases, with 9 bases sitting between them. This CDR3 comprises 12 residues.

The chain combines TRBV18 with TRBJ2-7; D is unresolved. CDR3 length: 13 residues. CDR1 KGHSH and CDR2 LQKENI come from the germline V gene. Trimming pared 2 bases from V and 4 bases from J, leaving 9 bases between. DNA for the CDR3: TGTGCCAGCTCACCAATGGCAGATTACGAGCAGTACTTC. It encodes CASSPMADYEQYF.

The chain uses TRBV6-5 and TRBJ2-1, with D perhaps being TRBD1 or TRBD2 (5 bases each). Trimming took off 3 bases at V and 10 bases at J, with 19 bases between the two ends. The CDR3 runs 15 residues. From germline, CDR1 is MNHEY and CDR2 SVGAGI. Written as DNA, the CDR3 is TGTGCCAGCAGTTATCGAGGGGCAGGGCCAATCGAGCAGTTCTTC. It translates to CASSYRGAGPIEQFF.

In DNA, the CDR3 is TGTGCCAGCAGCCAAGGAAGGGGGTCTATCACAGATACGCAGTATTTT. Translated, it gives CASSQGRGSITDTQYF. The V gene is TRBV7-2, the J gene TRBJ2-3; D perhaps matches TRBD1 (6 bases). V was pared by 5 bases and J by 2 bases, with 17 bases between. Germline loops: CDR1 SGHTA, CDR2 FQGNSA. There are 16 residues in the CDR3.

The rearrangement joins TRBV7-2 to TRBJ2-1; D is ambiguous. Trimming removed 5 bases at V and 7 bases at J, with 21 bases between. Germline V CDR1 and CDR2: SGHTA, FQGNSA. The CDR3 covers 16 residues. CDR3 nucleotides: TGTGCCAGCAGCCTCGCCTGGACCCAGGCTATAAATGAGCAGTTCTTC. Residues: CASSLAWTQAINEQFF.

The rearrangement joins TRBV29-1 to TRBJ1-2; D call uncertain. The germline V gene has CDR1 SQVTM and CDR2 ANQGSEA. V lost 1 base and J 2 bases, leaving 14 bases between the germline ends. The CDR3 loop spans 15 amino acids. The CDR3 nucleotides are TGCAGCGTTGAAGGACAACGAGAGGGAAACTATGGCTACACCTTC. This translates into CSVEGQREGNYGYTF.

V gene TRBV18 combines with J gene TRBJ1-1; tentative D call: TRBD1 (5 bases). The ends were cut back, 4 bases at V and 9 bases at J, with 15 bases in the middle. CDR3 length equals 13 residues. Per the germline V gene, CDR1 is KGHSH and CDR2 is LQKENI. The DNA for the CDR3 is TGTGCCAGCTCACAAGAGGATCGGACAAAAGCTTTCTTT. Encoded protein: CASSQEDRTKAFF.

The rearrangement uses TRBV27 and TRBJ2-3; TRBD2 agrees at 8 bases. Germline loops: CDR1 MNHEY, CDR2 SMNVEV (reference sequence). The length of the CDR3 is 16 residues. Unmatched junction bases numbered 12, after V lost 5 bases and J lost 5 bases. The CDR3 sequence: CASSLRTSGGVDTQYF. The CDR3 DNA follows: TGTGCCAGCAGTCTCCGAACTAGCGGAGGTGTAGATACGCAGTATTTT.

The chain carries TRBV7-8 and TRBJ1-6, with D possibly TRBD1 on 5 matching bases. Trimming pared 1 base from V and 7 bases from J, leaving 8 bases between. The CDR3 sequence is 14 residues long. Looked up from germline, CDR1 is SGHVS and CDR2 is FQNEAQ. The CDR3, as DNA: TGTGCCAGCAGCTTAGACAGGTTCAATTCACCCCTCCACTTT. It specifies CASSLDRFNSPLHF.

This clone was observed once. This rearrangement joins TRBV19 to TRBJ2-3; TRBD2 matches 8 bases. This CDR3 region has 15 residues. V trimming: 8 bases; J trimming: 0 bases; junction bases outside the gene matches: 7. Germline values: CDR1 LNHDA, CDR2 SQIVND (reference sequence). The CDR3 spells CASRGSGTSTDTQYF. As DNA, the CDR3 is TGTGCCAGTCGTGGTAGCGGGACTAGCACAGATACGCAGTATTTT.

This clone came up a few times. This chain joins TRBV7-9 and TRBJ1-6; no definite D call. Trimming stripped 1 base from V and 9 bases from J, with 4 bases between. Germline values: CDR1 SEHNR, CDR2 FQNEAQ (reference sequence). CDR3 size: 12 residues. Written as DNA, the CDR3 is TGTGCCAGCAGCTTAGAGGGTTCACCCCTCCACTTT. This encodes CASSLEGSPLHF.

This chain uses TRBV2 with TRBJ2-1; the match to TRBD2 covers 9 bases. Trimming took 6 bases from V and 4 from J; bases not matched to a gene: 7. The CDR3 is 15 amino acids. Germline-derived CDR1 and CDR2 are SNHLY and FYNNEI. CDR3 bases: TGTGCCAGCAGACCTCTTAGCGGGGGATACAATGAGCAGTTCTTC. This sequence encodes CASRPLSGGYNEQFF.

The sample holds a few counts of this clone. The chain has TRBV30 and TRBJ2-1; D remains ambiguous. Between the trimmed V and J ends, which lost 6 bases and 7 bases, there was a span of 10 bases. Germline V gene sequence: CDR1 GTSNPN, CDR2 SVGIG (reference sequence). CDR3 size: 11 residues. The CDR3 bases are TGTGCCTGCACGATCAGGAATGAGCAGTTCTTC. Protein product: CACTIRNEQFF.

The V gene is TRBV21-1, the J gene TRBJ2-6. TRBV21-1 is a recognized pseudogene. This CDR3 region has 15 residues. CDR3 in DNA: TGTGCCAGCAGCAATCTGGGGGCTGGGGCCAACGTCCTGACTTTC. It yields the protein CASSNLGAGANVLTF.

The V gene is TRBV6-5, the J gene TRBJ2-1; D may be TRBD1 or TRBD2 (5 bases each). The CDR3 sequence is 15 residues long. Germline loops: CDR1 MNHEY, CDR2 SVGAGI. V was trimmed by 6 bases and J by 4 bases, leaving 16 bases between them. The CDR3, as DNA: TGTGCCAGCAGGGGGACCTCCTTAGATTACAATGAGCAGTTCTTC. This codes for CASRGTSLDYNEQFF.

J is TRBJ1-5 and V is TRBV6-2 or TRBV6-3; weak D call: TRBD1 (5 bases). Trimming shortened V by 7 bases and J by 5 bases, and 12 bases separated the two germline ends. This CDR3 has 13 amino acids. Germline CDR1 and CDR2: MNHEY and SVGEGT. This CDR3 is CASTPGGDQPQHF. The CDR3 DNA follows: TGTGCCAGCACCCCGGGAGGGGATCAGCCCCAGCATTTT.

This rearrangement joins TRBV12-3 or TRBV12-4 to TRBJ1-5, with D unclear. The CDR3 spans 13 residues. Trimming cost V 3 bases and J 2 bases, with 5 bases left between them. CDR3 region: CASSLRGNQPQHF. For the CDR3, the DNA is TGTGCCAGCAGTTTGCGGGGCAATCAGCCCCAGCATTTT.

This chain links TRBV5-4 with TRBJ1-3, with 8 bases identical to TRBD1. The CDR3 extends over 15 amino acids. V shed 4 bases and J 0 bases; nucleotides not matched to a gene: 3. The germline CDR1 and CDR2 sequences are SGHNT and YYREEE (reference sequence). DNA for the CDR3: TGTGCCAGCAGCCTACAGGGGGGCTCTGGAAACACCATATATTTT. This translates into CASSLQGGSGNTIYF.